Listed here are 11 T cell receptor beta chains from one sample, sequenced in a study of metastatic and nonmetastatic thyroid tumors. With MiXCR, TCRdb reprocessed the PCR reads. The sample carries 30,000 to 45,000 clones, approximately 20% recorded once. All patients reached thyroid surgery having received no treatment beforehand. Sample: blood. These receptors originate from a female donor with papillary thyroid cancer or a benign thyroid nodule (not recorded which). Some clones in this sample may be carry-over from other donors' samples.

The sample holds a few counts of this clone. The chain employs TRBV5-4 and TRBJ2-1, with D hard to call. The germline gives CDR1 SGHNT, CDR2 YYREEE (reference sequence). V lost 0 bases, J lost 8 bases, and 9 bases lay in between. The CDR3 is 13 amino acids. For the CDR3, the DNA is TGTGCCAGCAGCTTGGCGTCGATGGATGAGCAGTTCTTC. Translation gives CASSLASMDEQFF.

A word on this clone: A much bigger clone sits one base away, suggesting this may be a read error. The rearrangement joins TRBV28 to TRBJ2-5, with D possibly TRBD1 on 5 matching bases. The CDR3 contains 14 residues. Looked up from germline, CDR1 is MDHEN and CDR2 is SYDVKM. CDR3 in DNA: TGTGCCAGCAGCCTAGACAAGGGGCGAGAGAACCAGTACTTC. Residues: CASSLDKGRENQYF.

This clone is medium-sized in the sample. The chain is built from TRBV6-1 and TRBJ2-7; 7 nucleotides match TRBD2. The length of the CDR3 is 12 residues. Germline V gives CDR1 MNHNS, CDR2 SASEGT. Unmatched junction bases numbered 1, after V lost 6 bases and J lost 2 bases. The CDR3 nucleotides read TGTGCCAGCAGAGGACTAGCCTACGAGCAGTACTTC. Its translation is CASRGLAYEQYF.

V and J are TRBV6-1 and TRBJ2-7; D is undetermined. Trimming left V 5 bases short and J 9 bases short, with 20 bases between. CDR1 MNHNS and CDR2 SASEGT come from the germline V gene. The CDR3 loop spans 14 amino acids. The CDR3 DNA is TGTGCCAGCAGTTCCCGGGTCCTGTTTTCGAGGCAGTACTTC. Its protein product is CASSSRVLFSRQYF.

The V and J genes are TRBV11-3 and TRBJ2-7; the D gene is possibly TRBD2 (6 bases). CDR1 is SGHNT and CDR2 is YENEEA in the germline V gene. The V end was cut by 6 bases, the J end by 3 bases, with 18 bases between. The CDR3 covers 15 residues. The CDR3 bases are TGTGCCAGCAGGGAAGTGGCTAGCGAAAACTACGAGCAGTACTTC. It specifies CASREVASENYEQYF.

V usage is TRBV18 and J usage is TRBJ1-6; D is unclear. Looked up from germline, CDR1 is KGHSH and CDR2 is LQKENI. Trimming took off 0 bases at V and 7 bases at J, with 7 bases between the two ends. The CDR3 loop spans 14 amino acids. The CDR3 region is CASSPPTLNSPLHF. CDR3 sequence (DNA): TGTGCCAGCTCACCACCTACGTTGAATTCACCCCTCCACTTT.

CDR3 residues: CASNSGTRRINEQFF. The DNA of the CDR3 is TGCGCCAGCAACTCCGGGACTAGGCGGATCAATGAGCAGTTCTTC. V gene TRBV4-1 combines with J gene TRBJ2-1, with 8 nucleotides matching TRBD2. J lost 6 bases, V lost 7 bases, and 11 bases had no gene match. Germline V gene lookup returns CDR1 MGHRA and CDR2 YSYEKL. The CDR3 extends over 15 amino acids.

This clone has at least ten counts. The rearrangement uses TRBV24-1 and TRBJ2-3; 10 nucleotides line up with TRBD2. V shed 5 bases, J shed 4 bases, and the junction held 2 bases outside the gene matches. This CDR3 spans 14 amino acids. In germline, CDR1 is KGHDR, CDR2 SFDVKD. CDR3 DNA: TGTGCCACCAGTGCTAGCGGGAGCCCAGATACGCAGTATTTT. Translating gives CATSASGSPDTQYF.

This clone was seen a handful of times. The chain recombines TRBV27 with TRBJ2-7; D remains unclear. The germline CDR1 and CDR2 sequences are MNHEY and SMNVEV (reference sequence). CDR3 length: 14 residues. Trimming cost V 6 bases and J 1 base, with 13 bases left between them. The CDR3 nucleotides read TGTGCCAGCAGCTTAGTGGGCGAATCCTACGAGCAGTACTTC. It translates to CASSLVGESYEQYF.

This chain uses TRBV24-1 with TRBJ2-2, with 11 nucleotides matching TRBD1. Germline-derived CDR1 and CDR2 are KGHDR and SFDVKD. V dropped 2 bases and J dropped 14; count of bases not matched to a gene: 9. The length of the CDR3 is 15 residues. CDR3 amino acids: CATSDWTGGSGDLFF. In DNA form, the CDR3 reads TGTGCCACCAGTGATTGGACAGGGGGCAGCGGTGATCTGTTTTTT.

In this sample, this clone turned up many times. Other nucleotide sequences from this sample produce the same CDR3. V and J are TRBV29-1 and TRBJ1-1; no definite D call. The V end lost 6 bases, the J end lost 6 bases, and 8 bases lay between the germline ends. CDR3 length: 10 amino acids. The germline CDR1 and CDR2 sequences are SQVTM and ANQGSEA. DNA for the CDR3: TGCAGCGTGGTCTACGCTGAAGCTTTCTTT. As protein: CSVVYAEAFF.